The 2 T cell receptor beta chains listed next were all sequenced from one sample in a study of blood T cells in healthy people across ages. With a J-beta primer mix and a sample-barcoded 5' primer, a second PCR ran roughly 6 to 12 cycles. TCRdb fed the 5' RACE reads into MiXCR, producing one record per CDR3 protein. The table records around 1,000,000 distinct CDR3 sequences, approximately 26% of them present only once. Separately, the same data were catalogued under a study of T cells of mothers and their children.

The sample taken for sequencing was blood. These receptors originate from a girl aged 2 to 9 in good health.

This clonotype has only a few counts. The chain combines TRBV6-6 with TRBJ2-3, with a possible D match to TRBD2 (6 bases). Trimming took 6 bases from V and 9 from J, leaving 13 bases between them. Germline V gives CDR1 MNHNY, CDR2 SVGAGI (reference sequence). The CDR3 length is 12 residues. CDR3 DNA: TGTGCCAGCAGACACATAGCGGAGACGCAGTATTTT. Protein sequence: CASRHIAETQYF.

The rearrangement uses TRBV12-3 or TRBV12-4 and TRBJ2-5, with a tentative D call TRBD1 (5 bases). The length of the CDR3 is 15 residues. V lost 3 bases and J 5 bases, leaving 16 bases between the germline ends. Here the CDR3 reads CASSLVAGSSETQYF. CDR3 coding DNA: TGTGCCAGCAGTTTGGTGGCAGGGTCTTCGGAGACCCAGTACTTC.